This entry describes one T cell receptor (beta chain). The sample originates from a study of T cell responses to AZD1222 COVID-19 vaccine. Study summary: Some second doses came at about 4 weeks and others at about 12 weeks; these were pooled.

The table came from immunoSEQ multiplex PCR; TCRdb's copy has only in-frame clones and leaves some out. The sample carries some 150,000 clones, about 87% recorded once. Germline trimming cut 5 bases from V and 4 bases from J; bases unmatched to any gene: 6. CDR1 and CDR2 (germline): SGHTA, FQGNSA. The CDR3 has 14 residues. The sequence was collected from an adult in good health. V is TRBV7-2 and J is TRBJ1-1; 8 bases align to TRBD1. The sample here was peripheral blood, taken on day 0 of AZD1222 vaccination. In DNA, the CDR3 is TGTGCCAGCAGCCAGGATACAGGGGGCACTGAAGCTTTCTTT. It encodes CASSQDTGGTEAFF.